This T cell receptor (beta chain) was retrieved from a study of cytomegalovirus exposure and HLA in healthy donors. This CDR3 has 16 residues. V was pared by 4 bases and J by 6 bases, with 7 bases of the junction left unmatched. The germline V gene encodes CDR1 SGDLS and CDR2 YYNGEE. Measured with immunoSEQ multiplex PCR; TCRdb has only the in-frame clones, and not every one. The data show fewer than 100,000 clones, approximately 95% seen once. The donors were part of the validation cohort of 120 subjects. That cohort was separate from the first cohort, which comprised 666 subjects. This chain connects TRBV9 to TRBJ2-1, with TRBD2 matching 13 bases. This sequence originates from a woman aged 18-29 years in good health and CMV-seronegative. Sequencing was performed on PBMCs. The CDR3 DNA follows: TGTGCCAGCAGCACAAGACTAGCGGGGGGACTCAATGAGCAGTTCTTC. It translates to CASSTRLAGGLNEQFF.